The source of this T cell receptor beta chain is a study of immune cell composition in non-small cell lung cancer. Study-wide findings and caveats: In adenocarcinoma, maximal tumour-associated clone frequency tracked TIL tumour reactivity. Squamous lung tumours showed higher top 10 clone scores and clonality than adenocarcinomas.

Frozen unsorted single-cell suspensions supplied the genomic DNA. In this sample, this clone turned up once. Its specificity is not known. The CDR3 runs 14 residues. CDR1 is SNHLY and CDR2 is FYNNEI in the germline V gene. V lost 5 bases to trimming and J lost 4 bases, with 14 bases between them. The method was immunoSEQ multiplex PCR; TCRdb's version includes in-frame clones alone and lacks a portion of them. The sample yields about 14,000 clones, approximately 80% seen once. The sample consisted of lung tumor tissue. V gene TRBV2 combines with J gene TRBJ1-1; D might be TRBD1 (5 bases). The TCR comes from a human donor with non-small cell lung cancer. In DNA, the CDR3 is TGTGCCAGCAGTTCCCGACAGACTCTCACTGAAGCTTTCTTT. It translates to CASSSRQTLTEAFF.